Below are 7 T cell receptor beta chains sequenced from a single sample in a study of blood T cells in healthy people across ages. A sample-barcoded 5' primer and a J-beta primer mix were used in a second PCR of roughly 7 to 11 cycles. MiXCR, applied by TCRdb to the 5' RACE reads, yields one record per CDR3 protein. The sample lists about 1.7 million distinct CDR3 sequences; under 30% were seen once. Sequencing was done on a sample of blood. Receptor source: a woman aged 25 to 39 in good health.

The CDR3 region has the DNA TGTGCCAGCAGCTTCAATTTAGCGGGGATCAATGAGCAGTTCTTC. Its translation is CASSFNLAGINEQFF. The chain is built from TRBV11-2 and TRBJ2-1; 8 bases are a match to TRBD2. This CDR3 has 15 residues. Germline V gene lookup returns CDR1 SGHAT and CDR2 FQNNGV. The ends lost 3 bases at V and 6 bases at J; junction bases unmatched: 7.

This clonotype appeared many times. This chain links TRBV29-1 with TRBJ2-7; D possibly corresponds to TRBD1 (6 bases). Trimming shortened V by 6 bases and J by 0 bases, and 21 bases separated the two germline ends. The CDR3 runs to 16 residues. Germline CDR1 and CDR2: SQVTM and ANQGSEA. The CDR3 DNA follows: TGCAGCGTCCGCAGGGGAAACAGCGAGAGCTCCTACGAGCAGTACTTC. Translation: CSVRRGNSESSYEQYF.

V and J are TRBV5-1 and TRBJ1-1; D gene uncertain. V lost 2 bases to trimming and J lost 4 bases, with 12 bases between them. The CDR3 sequence is 14 residues long. Germline V gene sequence: CDR1 SGHRS, CDR2 YFSETQ. The CDR3 region is CASSFGGTSTEAFF. As DNA, the CDR3 is TGCGCCAGCAGCTTTGGAGGTACTTCCACTGAAGCTTTCTTT.

This clonotype was counted once. The chain couples TRBV30 to TRBJ2-5; 11 positions match TRBD1. The end of the DNA is better explained by TRBJ2-7, so the J call may be wrong. The CDR3 is 14 residues long. Germline assignment: CDR1 GTSNPN and CDR2 SVGIG (reference sequence). The CDR3 DNA sequence: TGTGCCTGGAGGACGGGACAGGGGGGATACGAGCAGTACTTC. This gives the protein CAWRTGQGGYEQYF.

A word on this clonotype: An end of the junction does not agree with germline; a read error may underlie this. This sequence joins TRBV20-1 and TRBJ1-2, with D unclear. Germline CDR1 and CDR2: DFQATT and SNEGSKA (reference sequence). There are 17 residues in the CDR3. The CDR3 nucleotides read TGCAGTGCTAGAGACAGGCGGTCGGCAGGTCTCTTCTATGGCCACACCTTC. Its protein is CSARDRRSAGLFYGHTF.

This clonotype appeared a few times. The rearrangement joins TRBV10-3 to TRBJ2-3; 8 bases map to TRBD1. CDR3 size: 13 residues. Germline V gene data show CDR1 as ENHRY and CDR2 as SYGVKD. V dropped 6 bases and J dropped 5; count of bases not matched to a gene: 4. The CDR3 protein is CAIRSDREDTQYF. The CDR3 DNA reads TGTGCCATCAGATCGGACAGGGAAGATACGCAGTATTTT.

J is TRBJ1-2 and V is TRBV18; no firm D call. V lost 4 bases and J 4 bases, leaving 13 bases between the germline ends. This CDR3 region has 14 residues. Germline assignment: CDR1 KGHSH and CDR2 LQKENI. This CDR3 is CASSLRFPSYGYTF. The CDR3 bases are TGTGCCAGCTCACTGCGCTTCCCCTCCTATGGCTACACCTTC.